The 25 T cell receptor beta chains presented below share a single source sample, sequenced in a study of blood T cell repertoires in COVID-19. Clones were sequenced by immunoSEQ multiplex PCR, and TCRdb holds only the in-frame ones, with some missing. Of 330,000 or so clones listed, about 91% are singletons. Sequenced sample: peripheral blood. The receptors derive from a young man with COVID-19, enrolled during active disease.

This clone was counted once. V is TRBV5-4 and J is TRBJ2-1; 8 bases fit TRBD1. CDR3 length: 14 residues. Germline CDR1 SGHNT, CDR2 YYREEE (reference sequence). The junction had 3 bases not matched to a gene; V was cut back by 0 bases and J by 7 bases. The CDR3 sequence is CASSLAYRGNEQFF. CDR3 coding DNA: TGTGCCAGCAGCTTGGCCTACAGGGGGAATGAGCAGTTCTTC.

A single count supports this clone. The CDR3 bases are TGTGCCACCTACACCGGGGGCACCGGGGAGCTGTTTTTT. Its translation: CATYTGGTGELFF. The chain couples TRBV7-9 to TRBJ2-2, with D possibly matching TRBD2 (6 bases). From germline, CDR1 is SEHNR and CDR2 FQNEAQ (reference sequence). The CDR3 is made up of 13 amino acids. V was pared by 10 bases and J by 4 bases, with 13 bases between.

V and J are TRBV25-1 and TRBJ1-1; the D gene is possibly TRBD1 (6 bases). The V end was cut by 3 bases, the J end by 11 bases, with 19 bases between. Germline CDR1 and CDR2: MGHDK and SYGVNS. The CDR3 extends over 14 amino acids. CDR3 coding DNA: TGTGCCAGCAGTGATAAGGCGGACAGTGCGACGGCTTTCTTT. As protein: CASSDKADSATAFF.

The rearrangement links TRBV28 to TRBJ2-1, with 10 positions matching TRBD2. The CDR3 loop spans 19 amino acids. Germline V gives CDR1 MDHEN, CDR2 SYDVKM. V lost 3 bases and J lost 0; bases outside the gene matches: 11. CDR3 region: CASSFLITSGTRSYNEQFF. CDR3 bases: TGTGCCAGCAGTTTTCTAATTACTAGCGGGACTCGCTCCTACAATGAGCAGTTCTTC. The whole variable domain, remainder taken from reference TRBV28 and TRBJ2-1, is DVKVTQSSRYLVKRTGEKVFLECVQDMDHENMFWYRQDPGLGLRLIYFSYDVKMKEKGDIPEGYSVSREKKERFSLILESASTNQTSMYLCASSFLITSGTRSYNEQFFGPGTRLTVL.

The J gene is TRBJ2-7, the V gene TRBV27; 12 nucleotides match TRBD1. The CDR3 totals 18 residues. J lost 6 bases, V lost 0 bases, and 12 bases had no gene match. Per the germline V gene, CDR1 is MNHEY and CDR2 is SMNVEV (reference sequence). This CDR3 is CASSLSGQGARGGPEQYF. The DNA for the CDR3 is TGTGCCAGCAGTTTATCGGGACAGGGGGCGAGAGGGGGGCCCGAGCAGTACTTC.

The V and J genes are TRBV7-8 and TRBJ2-7; tentative D call: TRBD1 (6 bases). In germline, CDR1 is SGHVS, CDR2 FQNEAQ. Trimming took 3 bases from V and 0 from J, leaving 9 bases between them. The CDR3 has 14 amino acids. In DNA, the CDR3 is TGTGCCAGCAGCTTCCGACAGGCCTCCTACGAGCAGTACTTC. It is translated as CASSFRQASYEQYF.

This chain joins TRBV7-3 and TRBJ2-1; 13 nucleotides agree with TRBD2. The CDR3 extends over 15 amino acids. J was trimmed by 8 bases and V by 4 bases; bases with no gene match: 5. Germline V gives CDR1 SGHTA, CDR2 FQGTGA. CDR3 sequence (DNA): TGTGCCAGCAGCTCTGGACTAGCGGGGGTCGATGAGCAGTTCTTC. This translates into CASSSGLAGVDEQFF.

The J gene is TRBJ2-7, the V gene TRBV6-1, with D uncertain. The CDR3 spans 12 residues. The germline CDR1 and CDR2 sequences are MNHNS and SASEGT. The V end was cut by 5 bases, the J end by 4 bases, with 9 bases between. This CDR3 reads CASSHSLYEQYF. The CDR3 region has the DNA TGTGCCAGCAGTCATAGCCTGTACGAGCAGTACTTC.

The chain recombines TRBV19 with TRBJ1-2, with 7 nucleotides matching TRBD1. Per the germline V gene, CDR1 is LNHDA and CDR2 is SQIVND (reference sequence). This CDR3 is 13 amino acids long. V shed 7 bases and J 4 bases; nucleotides not matched to a gene: 6. CDR3 protein: CASKISGGYGYTF. The CDR3 DNA sequence: TGTGCCAGTAAAATCTCAGGGGGCTATGGCTACACCTTC.

The chain joins TRBV12-5 to TRBJ1-2; unclear D gene. Per the germline V gene, CDR1 is LGHNT and CDR2 is FRNRAP. This CDR3 is 15 amino acids long. V was trimmed by 2 bases and J by 0 bases, leaving 10 bases between them. For the CDR3, the DNA is TGTGCTAGTGGTTTGTTCGGAGTCTCTAACTATGGCTACACCTTC. Its translation: CASGLFGVSNYGYTF.

The gene calls are TRBV20-1 and TRBJ1-1; D call uncertain. With 6 bases removed from V and 0 bases from J, the gap between germline ends came to 5 bases. The CDR3 is 11 residues long. Germline CDR1 reads DFQATT; CDR2 reads SNEGSKA (reference sequence). CDR3 amino acids: CSATVNTEAFF. The CDR3 DNA sequence: TGCAGTGCCACAGTGAACACTGAAGCTTTCTTT.

The chain joins TRBV4-1 to TRBJ1-6; weak D call: TRBD1 (5 bases). The germline V and J ends were trimmed by 1 base and 7 bases, with 11 bases remaining between them. The CDR3 loop spans 15 amino acids. Germline loops: CDR1 MGHRA, CDR2 YSYEKL. CDR3 in amino acids: CASSQVGLGNSPLHF. The CDR3 DNA is TGCGCCAGCAGCCAAGTGGGACTGGGGAATTCACCCCTCCACTTT.

The chain links TRBV4-2 to TRBJ2-2; perhaps TRBD1 as D (5 bases). Trimming removed 0 bases from V and 6 bases from J, with 8 bases in between. Per germline, CDR1 LGHNA and CDR2 YNFKEQ. The CDR3 has 14 residues. The CDR3 sequence is CASSQDRVSGELFF. CDR3 DNA: TGTGCCAGCAGCCAAGACAGGGTTTCCGGGGAGCTGTTTTTT.

The chain recombines TRBV6-2 or TRBV6-3 with TRBJ1-1; possibly TRBD1 for D (5 bases). The V end lost 6 bases, the J end lost 11 bases, and 19 bases lay between the germline ends. CDR1 and CDR2 (germline): MNHEY, SVGEGT. CDR3 size: 13 residues. The CDR3 region has the DNA TGTGCCAGCAGCCGTGGGAGGGGACTGGGCGCTTTCTTT. It is translated as CASSRGRGLGAFF.

The V call is TRBV3-1 (or the pseudogene TRBV3-2), the J call TRBJ2-6; 7 bases align to TRBD2. CDR3 size: 19 residues. In germline, CDR1 is LGHDT, CDR2 YNNKEL (reference sequence). J gave up 1 base and V 5 bases, and 14 bases lay outside the gene matches. The CDR3 region has the DNA TGTGCCAGCAGCACCTGGGGCGGGGGACTCGGATCTGGGGCCAACGTCCTGACTTTC. It encodes CASSTWGGGLGSGANVLTF.

This clone was observed a single time. The chain has TRBV27 and TRBJ1-5; 11 positions agree with TRBD1. The germline CDR1 and CDR2 sequences are MNHEY and SMNVEV (reference sequence). The CDR3 sequence is 13 residues long. The J segment lost 9 bases and the V segment lost 8 bases, leaving 6 bases of the junction unmatched. In DNA, the CDR3 is TGTGCCAGCGGCTCCGGGACAGGGGGGCCCCAGCATTTT. It yields the protein CASGSGTGGPQHF.

This clone occurred once. V is TRBV7-3 and J is TRBJ2-7, with 11 bases aligning to TRBD1. V shed 2 bases, J shed 5 bases, and the junction held 8 bases outside the gene matches. CDR1 is SGHTA and CDR2 is FQGTGA in the germline V gene. The CDR3 is made up of 16 amino acids. The CDR3 bases are TGTGCCAGCAGCTTAGCCCCGCCGGGACAGGGGGACGAGCAGTACTTC. Translating gives CASSLAPPGQGDEQYF.

This clone was observed a handful of times. The sample carries other DNA sequences with the same CDR3. The CDR3, as DNA: TGTGCCAGCAGCGGGACAGGGGGTAATCAGCCCCAGCATTTT. Protein: CASSGTGGNQPQHF. V is TRBV2 and J is TRBJ1-5; 11 nucleotides agree with TRBD1. The ends lost 6 bases at V and 4 bases at J; junction bases unmatched: 2. Germline V gene lookup returns CDR1 SNHLY and CDR2 FYNNEI. The CDR3 loop spans 14 amino acids.

The rearrangement joins TRBV6-5 to TRBJ1-2; 9 nucleotides match TRBD1. Per the germline V gene, CDR1 is MNHEY and CDR2 is SVGAGI. V lost 8 bases to trimming and J lost 8 bases; unmatched junction nucleotides: 12. The CDR3 totals 14 residues. CDR3 region: CASGGPGTGNGYTF. For the CDR3, the DNA is TGTGCCAGCGGCGGTCCCGGGACAGGGAACGGCTACACCTTC.

The J gene is TRBJ2-1, the V gene TRBV28, with TRBD2 identical over 7 bases. Germline lookup yields CDR1 MDHEN and CDR2 SYDVKM. The J segment lost 4 bases and the V segment lost 3 bases, leaving 6 bases of the junction unmatched. This CDR3 contains 15 residues. The CDR3 bases are TGTGCCAGCAGTTTCCGGCGGGAGCTTTACAATGAGCAGTTCTTC. Translated: CASSFRRELYNEQFF.

The chain links TRBV4-3 to TRBJ1-2; D may be TRBD1 (5 bases). CDR1 and CDR2 (germline): LGHNA, YSLEER. The CDR3 totals 16 residues. V shed 1 base and J shed 0 bases, with 12 bases lying between them. The CDR3, as DNA: TGCGCCAGCAGCCAAGTGGGGGAGGGAGCTAACTATGGCTACACCTTC. Its protein is CASSQVGEGANYGYTF.

In this sample, this clone turned up a few times. The chain has TRBV19 and TRBJ2-2, with D maybe TRBD2 (6 bases). There are 15 residues in the CDR3. Trimming shortened V by 1 base and J by 1 base, and 7 bases separated the two germline ends. CDR1 and CDR2 (germline): LNHDA, SQIVND (reference sequence). CDR3 in DNA: TGTGCCAGTAGTATAGCGGGAGAGAACACCGGGGAGCTGTTTTTT. It yields the protein CASSIAGENTGELFF.

The chain uses TRBV6-5 and TRBJ2-3, with TRBD1 identical over 7 bases. This CDR3 is built from 15 residues. Germline V CDR1 and CDR2: MNHEY, SVGAGI. The V gene end was trimmed by 7 bases and the J gene end by 1 base; junction bases not matched to a gene: 8. DNA for the CDR3: TGTGCCAGCACCCAGAGACAGGGAGGCACAGATACGCAGTATTTT. Its protein product is CASTQRQGGTDTQYF.

The genes are TRBV5-1 and TRBJ1-4, with D unclear. V was trimmed by 3 bases and J by 1 base, leaving 10 bases between them. CDR3 size: 15 residues. CDR1 is SGHRS and CDR2 is YFSETQ in the germline V gene. In nucleotides, the CDR3 is TGCGCCAGCAGCTACGGGGTAGGAACTAATGAAAAACTGTTTTTT. Its translation is CASSYGVGTNEKLFF. The whole variable domain, filled in from reference TRBV5-1 and TRBJ1-4, reads KAGVTQTPRYLIKTRGQQVTLSCSPISGHRSVSWYQQTPGQGLQFLFEYFSETQRNKGNFPGRFSGRQFSNSRSEMNVSTLELGDSALYLCASSYGVGTNEKLFFGSGTQLSVL.

The rearrangement joins TRBV7-7 to TRBJ2-5, with 8 bases identical to TRBD2. The ends lost 6 bases at V and 5 bases at J; junction bases unmatched: 8. The germline V gene has CDR1 SSHAT and CDR2 FNYEAQ (reference sequence). The CDR3 extends over 14 amino acids. CDR3 DNA sequence: TGTGCCAGCAGTAGAGCGGGAGTTGCTGAGACCCAGTACTTC. Translated, it gives CASSRAGVAETQYF.